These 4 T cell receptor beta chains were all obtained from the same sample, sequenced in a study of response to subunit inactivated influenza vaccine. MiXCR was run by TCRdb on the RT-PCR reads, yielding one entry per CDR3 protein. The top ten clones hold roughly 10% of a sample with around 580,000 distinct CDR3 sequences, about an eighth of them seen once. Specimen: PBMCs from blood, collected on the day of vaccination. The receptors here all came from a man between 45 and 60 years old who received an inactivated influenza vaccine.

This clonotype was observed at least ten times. The CDR3: CASSLRTGGPNTEAFF. DNA of the CDR3: TGCGCCAGCAGCCTCCGGACAGGGGGGCCAAACACTGAAGCTTTCTTT. The rearrangement uses TRBV5-1 and TRBJ1-1; 10 nucleotides match TRBD1. The ends lost 4 bases at V and 2 bases at J; junction bases unmatched: 8. The CDR3 length is 16 residues. Germline assignment: CDR1 SGHRS and CDR2 YFSETQ.

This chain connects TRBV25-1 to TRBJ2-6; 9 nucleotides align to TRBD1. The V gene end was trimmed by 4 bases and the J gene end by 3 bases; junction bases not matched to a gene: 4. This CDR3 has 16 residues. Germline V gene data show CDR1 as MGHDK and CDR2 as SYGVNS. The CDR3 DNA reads TGTGCCAGCAGTGCCGGGACAGGGTATGGGGCCAACGTCCTGACTTTC. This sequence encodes CASSAGTGYGANVLTF.

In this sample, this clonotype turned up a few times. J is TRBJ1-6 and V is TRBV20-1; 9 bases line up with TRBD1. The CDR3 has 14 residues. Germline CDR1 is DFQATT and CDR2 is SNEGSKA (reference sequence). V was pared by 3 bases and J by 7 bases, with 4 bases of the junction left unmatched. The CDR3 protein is CSASAGTGNSPLHF. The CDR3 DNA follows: TGCAGTGCTAGTGCCGGGACAGGGAATTCACCCCTCCACTTT.

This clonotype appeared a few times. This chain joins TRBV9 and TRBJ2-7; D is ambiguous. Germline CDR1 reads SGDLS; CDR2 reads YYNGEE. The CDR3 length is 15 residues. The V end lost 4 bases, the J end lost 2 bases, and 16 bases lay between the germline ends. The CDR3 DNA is TGTGCCAGCAGCTTTGGTGGGCGAGACACCTACGAGCAGTACTTC. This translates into CASSFGGRDTYEQYF.